This passage covers 29 T cell receptor beta chains from one sample sequenced in a study of OX40 agonist ivuxolimab in advanced cancers. Clones were sequenced by immunoSEQ multiplex PCR, and TCRdb holds only the in-frame ones, with some missing. Here the sample spans fewer than 25,000 clones, around 86% being singletons. The sample consisted of CD4+ or CD8+ T cells sorted from blood, taken in a trial of the OX40 agonist ivuxolimab. Every receptor here comes from an adult with an advanced solid tumor such as melanoma, head and neck, liver or kidney cancer.

This chain joins TRBV11-3 and TRBJ1-1; the match to TRBD1 covers 7 bases. The CDR3 is 15 residues long. In germline, CDR1 is SGHNT, CDR2 YENEEA. Unmatched junction bases numbered 4, after V lost 3 bases and J lost 0 bases. The CDR3 region has the DNA TGTGCCAGCAGCTTGGGACAGATATTGAACACTGAAGCTTTCTTT. Translation: CASSLGQILNTEAFF.

The chain's CDR3 is CASSVQSMGNEQFF. CDR3 bases: TGTGCCAGCAGCGTCCAATCCATGGGCAATGAGCAGTTCTTC. The gene calls are TRBV9 and TRBJ2-1, with D unresolved. The V end lost 2 bases, the J end lost 6 bases, and 12 bases lay between the germline ends. Germline values: CDR1 SGDLS, CDR2 YYNGEE. The CDR3 spans 14 residues.

This clone was seen a handful of times. The chain is built from TRBV10-3 and TRBJ1-6; D possibly corresponds to TRBD1 (5 bases). The CDR3 has 14 residues. Trimming removed 0 bases at V and 7 bases at J, with 7 bases between. Per germline, CDR1 ENHRY and CDR2 SYGVKD. The CDR3: CAISESGTNSPLHF. As DNA, the CDR3 is TGTGCCATCAGTGAGTCAGGGACGAATTCACCCCTCCACTTT.

CDR3 sequence (DNA): TGTGCCAGCAGCGCCCAGACAGGGACGTCTCGTGGCTACACCTTC. Translation gives CASSAQTGTSRGYTF. The chain employs TRBV7-3 and TRBJ1-2; the match to TRBD1 covers 7 bases. Germline V gene lookup returns CDR1 SGHTA and CDR2 FQGTGA. This CDR3 is built from 15 residues. V was clipped by 5 bases and J by 7 bases; unmatched bases: 13.

The chain employs TRBV9 and TRBJ2-1; 12 nucleotides align to TRBD2. The CDR3 is 17 amino acids. The V gene's germline CDR1 is SGDLS and CDR2 YYNGEE. Trimming cost V 4 bases and J 8 bases; bases outside gene matches: 13. CDR3 residues: CASSPQVASGGAYEQFF. The CDR3 nucleotides read TGTGCCAGCAGCCCCCAGGTGGCTAGCGGGGGGGCCTATGAGCAGTTCTTC.

The chain couples TRBV6-5 to TRBJ2-1, with 7 bases aligning to TRBD1. The CDR3 runs to 14 residues. Germline assignment: CDR1 MNHEY and CDR2 SVGAGI. J gave up 3 bases and V 2 bases, and 1 base lay outside the gene matches. CDR3 in amino acids: CASSYGTDYNEQFF. CDR3 DNA: TGTGCCAGCAGTTACGGGACAGACTACAATGAGCAGTTCTTC.

The chain combines TRBV7-2 with TRBJ2-7, with D perhaps TRBD2 (7 bases). The germline V gene has CDR1 SGHTA and CDR2 FQGNSA. The CDR3 contains 16 residues. Trimming stripped 4 bases from V and 6 bases from J, with 22 bases between. The CDR3 reads CASSSRFGGGGGEQYF. In nucleotides, the CDR3 is TGTGCCAGCAGCTCCCGCTTCGGCGGGGGCGGGGGCGAGCAGTACTTC. Full variable domain (remainder filled in from reference TRBV7-2 and TRBJ2-7): GAGVSQSPSNKVTEKGKDVELRCDPISGHTALYWYRQSLGQGLEFLIYFQGNSAPDKSGLPSDRFSAERTGGSVSTLTIQRTQQEDSAVYLCASSSRFGGGGGEQYFGPGTRLTVT.

V is TRBV5-1 and J is TRBJ2-5; 7 bases are a match to TRBD1. V trimming: 6 bases; J trimming: 5 bases; junction bases outside the gene matches: 10. Germline CDR1 is SGHRS and CDR2 is YFSETQ. The CDR3 is 14 amino acids. The CDR3: CASTQGGSGETQYF. The CDR3 DNA follows: TGCGCCAGCACCCAAGGGGGCTCGGGGGAGACCCAGTACTTC.

The gene calls are TRBV12-5 and TRBJ1-2, with D hard to call. The germline V gene encodes CDR1 LGHNT and CDR2 FRNRAP. This CDR3 is built from 12 residues. Trimming left V 2 bases short and J 2 bases short, with 3 bases between. The CDR3 coding sequence is TGTGCTAGTGGTTTGACCAACTATGGCTACACCTTC. This sequence encodes CASGLTNYGYTF.

This chain links TRBV13 with TRBJ2-1, with TRBD2 matching over 8 bases. V was clipped by 6 bases and J by 9 bases; unmatched bases: 13. The CDR3 is 15 residues long. Looked up from germline, CDR1 is PRHDT and CDR2 is FYEKMQ (reference sequence). The chain's CDR3 is CASSPLGGGRGEQFF. CDR3 sequence (DNA): TGTGCCAGCAGTCCCCTTGGCGGGGGGAGGGGTGAGCAGTTCTTC.

J is TRBJ1-2 and V is TRBV9; the match to TRBD1 covers 8 bases. The CDR3 runs 14 residues. Germline CDR1 SGDLS, CDR2 YYNGEE. V was pared by 4 bases and J by 2 bases, with 4 bases of the junction left unmatched. The CDR3 is CASSYDRGNYGYTF. The DNA for the CDR3 is TGTGCCAGCAGCTACGACAGGGGCAACTATGGCTACACCTTC.

This clone was observed a single time. V gene TRBV5-1 combines with J gene TRBJ2-5, with D tentatively TRBD2 (6 bases). The CDR3 runs to 15 residues. Deletions cut 4 bases from V and 3 bases from J, with 16 bases between. CDR1 and CDR2 from the germline V gene are SGHRS and YFSETQ. The CDR3 DNA reads as TGCGCCAGCAGCCTGGCCGGGACTCAAAAAGAGACCCAGTACTTC. As protein: CASSLAGTQKETQYF.

The chain has TRBV5-4 and TRBJ2-7; D is perhaps TRBD1 (5 bases). The CDR3 is made up of 13 amino acids. Per germline, CDR1 SGHNT and CDR2 YYREEE (reference sequence). V lost 3 bases and J lost 3, with 10 bases in between. The CDR3 protein is CASSYTGSYEQYF. For the CDR3, the DNA is TGTGCCAGCAGCTATACAGGAAGCTACGAGCAGTACTTC. Full variable domain (remainder filled in from reference TRBV5-4 and TRBJ2-7): ETGVTQSPTHLIKTRGQQVTLRCSSQSGHNTVSWYQQALGQGPQFIFQYYREEENGRGNFPPRFSGLQFPNYSSELNVNALELDDSALYLCASSYTGSYEQYFGPGTRLTVT.

V usage is TRBV5-5 and J usage is TRBJ2-2; 8 bases are a match to TRBD1. The germline gives CDR1 SGHKS, CDR2 YYEKEE (reference sequence). The CDR3 length is 15 residues. With 5 bases clipped from V and 2 bases from J, the junction kept 5 bases outside the gene matches. CDR3: CASRQDRVNTGELFF. In nucleotides, the CDR3 is TGTGCCAGCAGACAGGACAGGGTCAACACCGGGGAGCTGTTTTTT.

The rearrangement joins TRBV11-3 to TRBJ2-7; D may be TRBD1 or TRBD2 (5 bases each). Germline CDR1 reads SGHNT; CDR2 reads YENEEA. V was cut by 7 bases and J by 3 bases, with 13 bases left in between. The CDR3 consists of 13 residues. The CDR3 sequence: CASTRGPNYEQYF. Here the CDR3 DNA reads TGTGCCAGCACCCGGGGACCCAACTACGAGCAGTACTTC. Together with reference TRBV11-3 and TRBJ2-7, the CDR3 gives the full variable domain: EAGVVQSPRYKIIEKKQPVAFWCNPISGHNTLYWYLQNLGQGPELLIRYENEEAVDDSQLPKDRFSAERLKGVDSTLKIQPAELGDSAVYLCASTRGPNYEQYFGPGTRLTVT.

The J gene is TRBJ2-7, the V gene TRBV12-5; tentative D call: TRBD2 (6 bases). The germline V gene has CDR1 LGHNT and CDR2 FRNRAP. V was shortened by 2 bases and J by 3 bases, with 8 bases between the two germline ends. CDR3 size: 13 residues. The CDR3 region has the DNA TGTGCTAGTGGTTTGTGGGGGGACTACGAGCAGTACTTC. It yields the protein CASGLWGDYEQYF.

The chain employs TRBV5-5 and TRBJ2-7; D call uncertain. Trimming cost V 3 bases and J 4 bases, with 8 bases left between them. There are 12 residues in the CDR3. Germline V gene lookup returns CDR1 SGHKS and CDR2 YYEKEE (reference sequence). The CDR3 nucleotides are TGTGCCAGCAGCTATCAGTCTTACGAGCAGTACTTC. It codes for CASSYQSYEQYF.

The chain links TRBV30 to TRBJ2-2, with a weak D call TRBD1 (6 bases). This CDR3 region has 17 residues. Per germline, CDR1 GTSNPN and CDR2 SVGIG (reference sequence). V was clipped by 3 bases and J by 3 bases, with 20 bases between them. CDR3 nucleotides: TGTGCCTGGAGGGACGGCACAGGGATCTCAGACACCGGGGAGCTGTTTTTT. Protein product: CAWRDGTGISDTGELFF.

J is TRBJ2-1 and V is TRBV11-3, with D tentatively TRBD1 (6 bases). Germline V lookup: CDR1 SGHNT, CDR2 YENEEA. The CDR3 extends over 16 amino acids. Deletions cut 8 bases from V and 4 bases from J, with 21 bases between. The CDR3, as DNA: TGTGCCAGCTCGACCCTAGGGGGAAGAAATTACAATGAGCAGTTCTTC. It specifies CASSTLGGRNYNEQFF. Looking up the rest from reference TRBV11-3 and TRBJ2-1 gives the full variable domain: EAGVVQSPRYKIIEKKQPVAFWCNPISGHNTLYWYLQNLGQGPELLIRYENEEAVDDSQLPKDRFSAERLKGVDSTLKIQPAELGDSAVYLCASSTLGGRNYNEQFFGPGTRLTVL.

This chain uses TRBV2 with TRBJ2-2; no firm D call. CDR1 and CDR2 from the germline V gene are SNHLY and FYNNEI. This CDR3 region has 15 residues. Trimming pared 6 bases from V and 0 bases from J, leaving 11 bases between. The CDR3 coding sequence is TGTGCCAGCAGCGGGCTACCCGCGAACACCGGGGAGCTGTTTTTT. It yields the protein CASSGLPANTGELFF.

The rearrangement links TRBV5-1 to TRBJ1-4; D is possibly TRBD1 (6 bases). The germline V gene encodes CDR1 SGHRS and CDR2 YFSETQ. This CDR3 spans 15 amino acids. The V gene lost 4 bases and the J gene lost 3 bases, with 13 bases spanning the gap. CDR3 amino acids: CASSAGRGANEKLFF. For the CDR3, the DNA is TGCGCCAGCAGCGCGGGGAGGGGGGCTAATGAAAAACTGTTTTTT.

The rearrangement links TRBV5-4 to TRBJ2-1; TRBD2 agrees at 10 bases. CDR1 and CDR2 from the germline V gene are SGHNT and YYREEE (reference sequence). V trimming: 0 bases; J trimming: 8 bases; junction bases outside the gene matches: 11. The CDR3 extends over 17 amino acids. The CDR3 reads CASSLASGGAGLYEQFF. CDR3 nucleotides: TGTGCCAGCAGCTTGGCCAGCGGGGGGGCAGGTTTGTATGAGCAGTTCTTC.

V is TRBV2 and J is TRBJ2-2; perhaps TRBD2 as D (6 bases). This CDR3 contains 14 residues. CDR1 SNHLY and CDR2 FYNNEI come from the germline V gene. Trimming shortened V by 6 bases and J by 4 bases, and 12 bases separated the two germline ends. Here the CDR3 reads CASRGTSTTGELFF. The CDR3 DNA sequence: TGTGCCAGCAGAGGTACTAGCACCACCGGGGAGCTGTTTTTT.

The rearrangement uses TRBV7-2 and TRBJ1-5, with a possible D match to TRBD1 (6 bases). The CDR3 runs to 14 residues. V was clipped by 4 bases and J by 6 bases, with 13 bases between them. Germline V gene sequence: CDR1 SGHTA, CDR2 FQGNSA. The CDR3 DNA is TGTGCCAGCAGCTCTGGGACATTGGGTCAGCCCCAGCATTTT. This translates into CASSSGTLGQPQHF.

This chain joins TRBV6-5 and TRBJ1-3; D not certain. V shed 6 bases and J shed 0 bases, with 9 bases lying between them. This CDR3 is 14 amino acids long. Germline V lookup: CDR1 MNHEY, CDR2 SVGAGI. CDR3 sequence: CASSLGSSGNTIYF. The CDR3 DNA reads TGTGCCAGCAGCTTAGGGAGCTCTGGAAACACCATATATTTT.

As to this clone: The sample carries other DNA sequences with the same CDR3. The chain carries TRBV18 and TRBJ2-7; D is perhaps TRBD2 (5 bases). The ends were cut back, 3 bases at V and 3 bases at J, with 9 bases in the middle. CDR3 length equals 13 residues. Germline V gives CDR1 KGHSH, CDR2 LQKENI. The CDR3 region has the DNA TGTGCCAGCTCACCGCGCCGGGGCTACGAGCAGTACTTC. This gives the protein CASSPRRGYEQYF.

The rearrangement uses TRBV4-3 and TRBJ1-2; D ambiguous. In germline, CDR1 is LGHNA, CDR2 YSLEER. Trimming stripped 4 bases from V and 1 base from J, with 10 bases between. This CDR3 has 14 amino acids. The CDR3 spells CASSRADGNYGYTF. The CDR3 bases are TGCGCCAGCAGCCGCGCTGACGGTAACTATGGCTACACCTTC.

CDR3 sequence: CAWSLGTGGYTF. CDR3 DNA: TGTGCCTGGAGCCTAGGAACTGGGGGCTACACCTTC. The genes are TRBV30 and TRBJ1-2; D remains ambiguous. The CDR3 length is 12 residues. V lost 3 bases and J lost 8, with 13 bases in between. Germline CDR1 is GTSNPN and CDR2 is SVGIG (reference sequence).

The CDR3: CASSVAPGGRYETQYF. CDR3 nucleotide sequence: TGTGCCAGCAGCGTAGCACCTGGCGGGAGATACGAGACCCAGTACTTC. The chain recombines TRBV9 with TRBJ2-5; TRBD2 matches at 7 bases. Unmatched junction bases numbered 10, after V lost 0 bases and J lost 5 bases. This CDR3 spans 16 amino acids. Looked up from germline, CDR1 is SGDLS and CDR2 is YYNGEE.